Listed below are T cell receptor beta chains from one sample, sequenced in a study of shared clonotypes between healthy human individuals. Sequencing was performed with immunoSEQ multiplex PCR; in TCRdb, only in-frame clones are kept and a portion is missing. The sample records about 2 million clones, about 95% being singletons. The sequencing sample was made of naive CD4+ T cells sorted from blood. The receptors here all came from a man younger than 35 in good health. Each CDR3 is given with its conserved first and last residue.

TRBV2	TRBJ2-1	CASSVSRRSGGAYNEQFF
TRBV11-2	TRBJ2-5	CASSFGAPGQGSETQYF
TRBV18	TRBJ2-2	CASSPRQGDTGELFF
TRBV5-1	TRBJ2-1	CASSFLDSATYNEQFF
TRBV2	TRBJ1-2	CASRTGKLHGYTF
TRBV7-4	TRBJ2-7	CASSPRLAGVGYEQYF
TRBV10-3	TRBJ1-2	CAISESKAGPGGYTF
TRBV18	TRBJ1-1	CASSRNRGDTEAFF
TRBV7-3	TRBJ1-2	CASSFSPEGTGYTF
TRBV4-1	TRBJ2-5	CASSQDFSSGGRETQYF
TRBV5-4	TRBJ2-7	CASSSGGASGIYEQYF
TRBV2	TRBJ2-6	CARTITPSSGANVLTF
TRBV18	TRBJ2-2	CASSQRDRGTGELFF
TRBV5-1	TRBJ2-1	CASSLAPGLAGNEQFF
TRBV6-5	TRBJ2-7	CASSYRDRGSYEQYF
TRBV9	TRBJ2-7	CASSPQGGSVYEQYF
TRBV18	TRBJ2-2	CASSPRGQQMNTGELFF
TRBV28	TRBJ1-5	CASSFTGLGNQPQHF
TRBV6-6	TRBJ2-3	CASSTRTGWTDTQYF
TRBV4-3	TRBJ2-1	CASSQDAALNDNEQFF
TRBV7-9	TRBJ2-4	CASRPPGPRKNIQYF
TRBV7-2	TRBJ2-7	CASSWTSAYEQYF
TRBV30	TRBJ2-3	CAWSVGAGTGSTDTQYF
TRBV7-2	TRBJ2-5	CASSFGREGASAQYF
TRBV6-9	TRBJ2-1	CASSPEKGTADNEQFF
TRBV30	TRBJ1-4	CAWGARQGTTNEKLFF
TRBV18	TRBJ1-5	CASSPPGQGAIGNQPQHF
TRBV9	TRBJ2-7	CASSVQQVPPGEQYF
TRBV2	TRBJ1-2	CASSVRSLGYGYTF
TRBV2	TRBJ1-3	CASIITGDSGNTIYF
TRBV5-1	TRBJ1-1	CASSLAGENTEAFF
TRBV11-2	TRBJ1-1	CASSLDRNTEAFF